This TCR beta chain was profiled in a study of control samples from healthy donors and cancer patients. Profiling relied on immunoSEQ multiplex PCR, and the TCRdb table lists in-frame clones only, not all of them. There are 130,000 to 150,000 clones in the sample; 80% to 95% occur only once, and 3% to 3.5% lies in the top ten. This clone showed up just a few times. There are 11 residues in the CDR3. Germline CDR1 and CDR2: DFQATT and SNEGSKA (reference sequence). Trimming took off 6 bases at V and 8 bases at J, with 12 bases between the two ends. V gene TRBV20-1 combines with J gene TRBJ2-3; D might be TRBD2 (6 bases). This clonotype was sampled from a man younger than 40 in good health. Input material: blood. CDR3 loop: CSASGLLTQYF. For the CDR3, the DNA is TGCAGTGCCTCGGGACTCCTTACGCAGTATTTT.